The 2 T cell receptor beta chains given below trace back to one sample, sequenced in a study of shared clonotypes between healthy human individuals. Positive CCR7 selection of CD45RO-negative cells yielded the naive CD8 cells, and terminally differentiated effector memory CD45RA+ cells were excluded. TCRdb's table, derived via immunoSEQ multiplex PCR, lists solely in-frame clones and lacks some. Found here are just over 2,000,000 clones, roughly 94% of them singletons; the top ten hold 0.85% to 1.2%. Sequenced input: naive CD8+ T cells sorted from blood. The receptor source for this set is a young man in good health.

This chain uses TRBV7-9 with TRBJ1-2, with D maybe TRBD1 (5 bases). The germline CDR1 and CDR2 sequences are SEHNR and FQNEAQ (reference sequence). This CDR3 contains 13 residues. The ends were cut back, 7 bases at V and 4 bases at J, with 13 bases in the middle. The CDR3 nucleotides read TGTGCCAGCACATTGGGGGGAATCTATGGCTACACCTTC. Amino acid sequence: CASTLGGIYGYTF.

This sequence joins TRBV29-1 and TRBJ1-1; the D is unclear. Germline V gene lookup returns CDR1 SQVTM and CDR2 ANQGSEA. CDR3 length: 11 residues. Trimming removed 8 bases at V and 7 bases at J, with 14 bases between. This CDR3 is CSSSRGDEAFF. Here the CDR3 DNA reads TGCAGCTCGTCTCGGGGAGATGAAGCTTTCTTT.